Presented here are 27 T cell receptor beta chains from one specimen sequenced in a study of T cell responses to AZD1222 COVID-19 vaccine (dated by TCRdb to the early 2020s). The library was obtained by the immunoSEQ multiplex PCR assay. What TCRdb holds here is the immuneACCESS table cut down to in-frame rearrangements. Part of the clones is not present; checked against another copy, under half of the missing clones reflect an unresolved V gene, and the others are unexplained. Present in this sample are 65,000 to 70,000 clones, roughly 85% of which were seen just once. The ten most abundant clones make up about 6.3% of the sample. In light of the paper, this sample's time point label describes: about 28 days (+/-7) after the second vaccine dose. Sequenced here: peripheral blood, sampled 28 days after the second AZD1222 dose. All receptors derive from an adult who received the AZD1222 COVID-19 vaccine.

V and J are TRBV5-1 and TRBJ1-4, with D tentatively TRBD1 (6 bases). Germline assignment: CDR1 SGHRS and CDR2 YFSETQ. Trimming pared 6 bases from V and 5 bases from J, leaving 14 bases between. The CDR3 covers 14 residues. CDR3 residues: CASTQDSSNEKLFF. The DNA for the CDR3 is TGCGCCAGCACCCAGGACAGTTCCAATGAAAAACTGTTTTTT.

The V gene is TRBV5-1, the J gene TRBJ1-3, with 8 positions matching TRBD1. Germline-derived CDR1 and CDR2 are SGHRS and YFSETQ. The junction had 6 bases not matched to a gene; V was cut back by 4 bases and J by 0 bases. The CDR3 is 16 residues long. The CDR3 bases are TGCGCCAGCAGCACGGGACAGGCAAGCTCTGGAAACACCATATATTTT. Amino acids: CASSTGQASSGNTIYF.

CDR3 amino acids: CSVERSGEEETQYF. As DNA, the CDR3 is TGCAGCGTTGAAAGATCGGGGGAGGAAGAGACCCAGTACTTC. The rearrangement uses TRBV29-1 and TRBJ2-5, with D maybe TRBD2 (6 bases). The CDR3 has 14 residues. V was cut by 2 bases and J by 3 bases, with 13 bases left in between. The germline CDR1 and CDR2 sequences are SQVTM and ANQGSEA.

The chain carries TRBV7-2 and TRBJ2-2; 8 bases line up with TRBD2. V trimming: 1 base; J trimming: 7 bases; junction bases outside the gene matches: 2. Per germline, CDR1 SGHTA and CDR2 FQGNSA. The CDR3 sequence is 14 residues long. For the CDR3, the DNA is TGTGCCAGCAGCTTAGGACTAGCGAGCGGGGAGCTGTTTTTT. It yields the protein CASSLGLASGELFF.

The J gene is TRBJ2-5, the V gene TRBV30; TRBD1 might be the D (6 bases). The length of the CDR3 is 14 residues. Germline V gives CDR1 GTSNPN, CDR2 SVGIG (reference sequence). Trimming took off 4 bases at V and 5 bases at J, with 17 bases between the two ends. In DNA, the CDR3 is TGTGCCTGGAACCAGGGGCGGTCGAGGGAGACCCAGTACTTC. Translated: CAWNQGRSRETQYF.

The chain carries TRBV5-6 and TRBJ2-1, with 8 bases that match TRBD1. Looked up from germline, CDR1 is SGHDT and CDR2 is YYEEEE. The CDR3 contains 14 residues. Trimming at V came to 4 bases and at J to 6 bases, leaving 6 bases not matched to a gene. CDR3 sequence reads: CASSHGQGVNEQFF. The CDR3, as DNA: TGTGCCAGCAGCCACGGACAGGGTGTCAATGAGCAGTTCTTC.

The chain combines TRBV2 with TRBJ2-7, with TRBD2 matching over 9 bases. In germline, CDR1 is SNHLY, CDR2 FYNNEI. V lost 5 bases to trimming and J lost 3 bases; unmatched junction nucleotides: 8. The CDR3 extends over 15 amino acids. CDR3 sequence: CASSPGTSINYEQYF. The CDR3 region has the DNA TGTGCCAGCAGTCCCGGGACTAGCATCAACTACGAGCAGTACTTC.

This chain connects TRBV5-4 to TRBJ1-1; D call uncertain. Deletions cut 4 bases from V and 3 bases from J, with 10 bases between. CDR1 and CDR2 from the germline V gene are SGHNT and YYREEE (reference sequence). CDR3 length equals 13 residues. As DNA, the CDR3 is TGTGCCAGCAGCCTCAGTGGGGACACTGAAGCTTTCTTT. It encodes CASSLSGDTEAFF.

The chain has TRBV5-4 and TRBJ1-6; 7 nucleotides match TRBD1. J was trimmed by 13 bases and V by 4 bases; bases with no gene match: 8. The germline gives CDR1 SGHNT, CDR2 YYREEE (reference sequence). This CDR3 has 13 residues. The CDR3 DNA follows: TGTGCCAGCAGCATGGGGGACAGACGGCCCCTCCACTTT. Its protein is CASSMGDRRPLHF. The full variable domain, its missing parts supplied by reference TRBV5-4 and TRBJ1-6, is ETGVTQSPTHLIKTRGQQVTLRCSSQSGHNTVSWYQQALGQGPQFIFQYYREEENGRGNFPPRFSGLQFPNYSSELNVNALELDDSALYLCASSMGDRRPLHFGNGTRLTVT.

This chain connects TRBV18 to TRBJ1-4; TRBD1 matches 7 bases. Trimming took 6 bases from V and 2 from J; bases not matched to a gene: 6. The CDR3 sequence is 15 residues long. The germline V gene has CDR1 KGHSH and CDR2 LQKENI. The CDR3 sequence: CASSPRTGTNEKLFF. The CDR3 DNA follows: TGTGCCAGCTCTCCTCGGACAGGCACTAATGAAAAACTGTTTTTT.

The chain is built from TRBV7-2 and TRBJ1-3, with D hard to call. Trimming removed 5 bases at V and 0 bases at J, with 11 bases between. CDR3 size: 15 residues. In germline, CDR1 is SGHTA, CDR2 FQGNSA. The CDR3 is CASSPGVVSGNTIYF. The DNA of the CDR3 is TGTGCCAGCAGCCCGGGCGTTGTCTCTGGAAACACCATATATTTT.

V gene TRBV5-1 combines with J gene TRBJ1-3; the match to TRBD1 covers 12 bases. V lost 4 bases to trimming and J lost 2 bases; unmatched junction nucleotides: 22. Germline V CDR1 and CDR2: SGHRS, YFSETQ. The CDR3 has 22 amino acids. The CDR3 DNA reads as TGCGCCAGCAGCCCGGCTACCCTTTCCGGGACAGGGGGCCAATGGGCTGGAAACACCATATATTTT. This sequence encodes CASSPATLSGTGGQWAGNTIYF.

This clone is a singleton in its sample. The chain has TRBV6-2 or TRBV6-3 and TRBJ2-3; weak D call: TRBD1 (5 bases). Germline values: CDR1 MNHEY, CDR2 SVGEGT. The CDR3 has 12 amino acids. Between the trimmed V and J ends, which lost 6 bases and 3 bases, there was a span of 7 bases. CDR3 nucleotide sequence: TGTGCCAGCAGCTCAGGGACAGATACGCAGTATTTT. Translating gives CASSSGTDTQYF.

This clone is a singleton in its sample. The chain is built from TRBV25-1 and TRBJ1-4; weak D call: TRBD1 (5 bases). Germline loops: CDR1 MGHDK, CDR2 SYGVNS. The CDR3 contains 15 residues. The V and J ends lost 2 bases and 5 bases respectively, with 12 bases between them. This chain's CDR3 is CASSEQGGENEKLFF. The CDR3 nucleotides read TGTGCCAGCAGTGAACAGGGTGGCGAAAATGAAAAACTGTTTTTT.

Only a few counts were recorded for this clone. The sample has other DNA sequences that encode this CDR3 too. The CDR3 loop is CASSQEQGNNQPQHF. The CDR3 DNA reads as TGCGCCAGCAGCCAGGAACAGGGCAACAATCAGCCCCAGCATTTT. The gene calls are TRBV4-3 and TRBJ1-5, with D maybe TRBD1 (6 bases). Per germline, CDR1 LGHNA and CDR2 YSLEER. CDR3 size: 15 residues. V was clipped by 3 bases and J by 3 bases, with 12 bases between them.

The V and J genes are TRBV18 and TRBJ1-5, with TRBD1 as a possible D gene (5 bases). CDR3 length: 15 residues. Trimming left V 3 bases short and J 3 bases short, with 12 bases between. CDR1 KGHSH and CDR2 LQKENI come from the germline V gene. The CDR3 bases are TGTGCCAGCTCACCGCTCCCTGGGACCAATCAGCCCCAGCATTTT. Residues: CASSPLPGTNQPQHF.

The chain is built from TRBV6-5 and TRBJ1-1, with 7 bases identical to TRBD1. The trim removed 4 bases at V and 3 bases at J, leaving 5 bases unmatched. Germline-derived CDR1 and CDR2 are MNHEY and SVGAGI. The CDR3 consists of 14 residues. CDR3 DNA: TGTGCCAGCAGTTCTCCAGGGGGGGACACTGAAGCTTTCTTT. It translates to CASSSPGGDTEAFF.

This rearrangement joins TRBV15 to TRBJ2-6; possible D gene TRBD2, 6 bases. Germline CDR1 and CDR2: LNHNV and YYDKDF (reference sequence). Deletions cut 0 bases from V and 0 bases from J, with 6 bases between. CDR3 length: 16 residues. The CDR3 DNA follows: TGTGCCACCAGCAGAGAGGGGGGCTCTGGGGCCAACGTCCTGACTTTC. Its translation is CATSREGGSGANVLTF. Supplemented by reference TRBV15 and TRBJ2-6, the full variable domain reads DAMVIQNPRYQVTQFGKPVTLSCSQTLNHNVMYWYQQKSSQAPKLLFHYYDKDFNNEADTPDNFQSRRPNTSFCFLDIRSPGLGDTAMYLCATSREGGSGANVLTFGAGSRLTVL.

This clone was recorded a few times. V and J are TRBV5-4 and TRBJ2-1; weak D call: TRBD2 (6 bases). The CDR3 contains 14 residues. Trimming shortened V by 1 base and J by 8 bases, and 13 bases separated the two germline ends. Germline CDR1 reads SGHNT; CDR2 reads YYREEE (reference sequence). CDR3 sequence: CASSLTRRVDEQFF. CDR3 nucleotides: TGTGCCAGCAGCTTGACTCGGAGGGTGGATGAGCAGTTCTTC.

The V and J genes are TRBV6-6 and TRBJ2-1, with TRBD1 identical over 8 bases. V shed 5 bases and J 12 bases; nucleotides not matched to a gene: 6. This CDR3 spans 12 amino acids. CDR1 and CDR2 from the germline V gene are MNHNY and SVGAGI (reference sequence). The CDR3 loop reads CASSDPTGGQFF. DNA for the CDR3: TGTGCCAGCAGTGACCCAACAGGGGGGCAGTTCTTC.

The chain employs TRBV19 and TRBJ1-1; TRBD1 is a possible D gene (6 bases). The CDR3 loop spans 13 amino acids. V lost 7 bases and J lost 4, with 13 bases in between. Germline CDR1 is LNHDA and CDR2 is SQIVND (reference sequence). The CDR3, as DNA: TGTGCCAGTAATTTGGGGGCCGGCACTGAAGCTTTCTTT. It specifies CASNLGAGTEAFF.

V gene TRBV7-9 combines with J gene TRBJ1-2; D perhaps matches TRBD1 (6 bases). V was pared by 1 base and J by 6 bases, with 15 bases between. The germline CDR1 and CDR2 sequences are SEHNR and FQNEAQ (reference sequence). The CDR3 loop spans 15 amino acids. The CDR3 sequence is CASSLGSGGSDGYTF. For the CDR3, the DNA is TGTGCCAGCAGCTTAGGGTCGGGGGGCTCGGATGGCTACACCTTC.

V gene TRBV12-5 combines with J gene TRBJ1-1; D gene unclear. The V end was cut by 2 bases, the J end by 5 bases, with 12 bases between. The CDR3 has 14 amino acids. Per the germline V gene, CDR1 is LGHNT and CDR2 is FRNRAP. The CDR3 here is CASGLRGRRTEAFF. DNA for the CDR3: TGTGCTAGTGGTTTGCGGGGTCGAAGGACTGAAGCTTTCTTT.

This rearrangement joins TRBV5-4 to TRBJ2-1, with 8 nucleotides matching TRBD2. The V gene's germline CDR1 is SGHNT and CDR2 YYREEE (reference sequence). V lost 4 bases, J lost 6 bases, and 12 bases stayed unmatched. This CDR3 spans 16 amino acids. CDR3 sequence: CASSPPGRSGGNEQFF. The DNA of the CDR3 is TGTGCCAGCAGCCCTCCGGGGCGGAGCGGGGGCAATGAGCAGTTCTTC.

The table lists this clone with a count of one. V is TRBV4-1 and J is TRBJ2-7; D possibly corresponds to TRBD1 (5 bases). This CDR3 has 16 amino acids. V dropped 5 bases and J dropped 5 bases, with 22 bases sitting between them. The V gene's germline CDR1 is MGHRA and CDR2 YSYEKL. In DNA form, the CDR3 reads TGCGCCAGCAGCGTAGTGGGGCAGGGAATCCGCCACGAGCAGTACTTC. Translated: CASSVVGQGIRHEQYF.

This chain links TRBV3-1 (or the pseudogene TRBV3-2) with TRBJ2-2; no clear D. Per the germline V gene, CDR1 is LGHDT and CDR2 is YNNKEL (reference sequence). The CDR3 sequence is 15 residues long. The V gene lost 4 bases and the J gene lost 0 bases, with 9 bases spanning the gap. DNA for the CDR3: TGTGCCAGCAGCCTCGGTCTCGCGAACACCGGGGAGCTGTTTTTT. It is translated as CASSLGLANTGELFF.

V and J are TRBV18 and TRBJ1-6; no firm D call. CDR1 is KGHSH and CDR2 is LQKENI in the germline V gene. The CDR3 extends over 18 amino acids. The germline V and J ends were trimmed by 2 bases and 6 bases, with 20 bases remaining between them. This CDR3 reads CASSPLARRGRSNSPLHF. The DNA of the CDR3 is TGTGCCAGCTCACCATTGGCCCGCAGAGGGAGGAGTAATTCACCCCTCCACTTT. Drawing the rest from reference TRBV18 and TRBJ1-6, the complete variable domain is NAGVMQNPRHLVRRRGQEARLRCSPMKGHSHVYWYRQLPEEGLKFMVYLQKENIIDESGMPKERFSAEFPKEGPSILRIQQVVRGDSAAYFCASSPLARRGRSNSPLHFGNGTRLTVT.